The text below deals with one T cell receptor (beta chain). The record originates from a study of blood T cells in healthy people across ages. Together with a sample-barcoded 5' primer, a J-beta primer mix was included in a second PCR lasting roughly 6 to 12 cycles. A single record per CDR3 protein comes from TCRdb applying MiXCR to the 5' RACE reads. Seen here are 1 million to 1.2 million distinct CDR3 sequences, roughly two fifths observed once, and the top ten hold about 12%. Between the trimmed V and J ends, which lost 0 bases and 6 bases, there was a span of 8 bases. Germline loops: CDR1 MNHNY, CDR2 SVGAGI (reference sequence). The CDR3 spans 14 residues.

This receptor was taken from a young man in good health. Sequencing was performed on blood. The J gene is TRBJ2-2, the V gene TRBV6-6; D gene uncertain. CDR3 DNA: TGTGCCAGCAGTTACTCGGCGGTACCCGGGGAGCTGTTTTTT. This codes for CASSYSAVPGELFF.